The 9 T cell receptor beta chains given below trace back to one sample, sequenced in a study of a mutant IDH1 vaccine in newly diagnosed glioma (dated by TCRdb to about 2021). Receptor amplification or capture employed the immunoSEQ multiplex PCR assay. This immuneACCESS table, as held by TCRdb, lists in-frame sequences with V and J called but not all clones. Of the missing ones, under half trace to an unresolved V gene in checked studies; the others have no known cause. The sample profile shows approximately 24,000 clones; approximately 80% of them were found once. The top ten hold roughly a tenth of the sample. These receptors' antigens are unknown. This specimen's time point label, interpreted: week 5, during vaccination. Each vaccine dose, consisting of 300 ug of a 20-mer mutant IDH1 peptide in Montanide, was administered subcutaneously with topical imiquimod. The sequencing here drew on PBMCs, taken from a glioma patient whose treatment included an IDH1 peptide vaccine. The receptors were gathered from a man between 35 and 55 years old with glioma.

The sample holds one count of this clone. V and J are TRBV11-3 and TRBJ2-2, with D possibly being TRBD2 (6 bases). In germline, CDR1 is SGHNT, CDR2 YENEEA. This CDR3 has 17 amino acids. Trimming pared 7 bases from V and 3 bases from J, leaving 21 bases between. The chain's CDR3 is CASTHPQGGTDTGELFF. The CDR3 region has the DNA TGTGCCAGCACCCACCCCCAGGGAGGAACGGACACCGGGGAGCTGTTTTTT. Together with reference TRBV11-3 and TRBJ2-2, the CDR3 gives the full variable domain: EAGVVQSPRYKIIEKKQPVAFWCNPISGHNTLYWYLQNLGQGPELLIRYENEEAVDDSQLPKDRFSAERLKGVDSTLKIQPAELGDSAVYLCASTHPQGGTDTGELFFGEGSRLTVL.

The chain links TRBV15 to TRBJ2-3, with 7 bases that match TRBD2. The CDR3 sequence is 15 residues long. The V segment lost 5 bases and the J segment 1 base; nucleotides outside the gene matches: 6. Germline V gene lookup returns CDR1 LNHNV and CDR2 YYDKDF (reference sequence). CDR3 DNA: TGTGCCACCAGCGGGGGGGGGAGCCGCACAGATACGCAGTATTTT. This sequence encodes CATSGGGSRTDTQYF.

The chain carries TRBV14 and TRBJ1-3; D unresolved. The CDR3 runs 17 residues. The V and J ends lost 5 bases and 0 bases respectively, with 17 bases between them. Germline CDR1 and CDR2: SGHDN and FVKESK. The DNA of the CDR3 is TGTGCCAGCAGCGACGTTGGATACGACTCCTCTGGAAACACCATATATTTT. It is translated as CASSDVGYDSSGNTIYF.

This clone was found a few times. CDR3 bases: TGTGCCAGCAGCCTGGGGATTTATAATGAAAAACTGTTTTTT. This codes for CASSLGIYNEKLFF. The chain combines TRBV2 with TRBJ1-4; unclear D gene. V lost 6 bases and J lost 4, with 12 bases in between. Germline values: CDR1 SNHLY, CDR2 FYNNEI. The CDR3 loop spans 14 amino acids.

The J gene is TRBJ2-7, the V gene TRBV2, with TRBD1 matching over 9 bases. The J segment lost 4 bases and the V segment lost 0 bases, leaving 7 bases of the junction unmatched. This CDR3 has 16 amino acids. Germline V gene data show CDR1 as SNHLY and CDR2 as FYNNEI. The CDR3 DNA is TGTGCCAGCAGTGAAGCCAGGACAGGGGCTGGGTACGAGCAGTACTTC. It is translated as CASSEARTGAGYEQYF.

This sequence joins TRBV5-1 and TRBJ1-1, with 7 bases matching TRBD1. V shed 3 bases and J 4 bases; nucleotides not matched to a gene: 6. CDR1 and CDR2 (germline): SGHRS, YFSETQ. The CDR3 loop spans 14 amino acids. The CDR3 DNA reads TGCGCCAGCAGCTCCGGACAGGCCGTCACTGAAGCTTTCTTT. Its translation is CASSSGQAVTEAFF.

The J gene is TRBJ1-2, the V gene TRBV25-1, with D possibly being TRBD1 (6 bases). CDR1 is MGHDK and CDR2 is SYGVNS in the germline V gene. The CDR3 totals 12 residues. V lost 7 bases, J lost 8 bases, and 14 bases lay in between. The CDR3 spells CASTGTSRGYTF. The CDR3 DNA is TGTGCCAGCACCGGGACATCGAGAGGCTACACCTTC.

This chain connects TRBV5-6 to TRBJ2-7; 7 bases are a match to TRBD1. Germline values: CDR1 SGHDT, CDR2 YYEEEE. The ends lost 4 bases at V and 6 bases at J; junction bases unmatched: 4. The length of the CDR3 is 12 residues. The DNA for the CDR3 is TGTGCCAGCAGCCATGGGACAGTCGAGCAGTACGTC. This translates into CASSHGTVEQYV.

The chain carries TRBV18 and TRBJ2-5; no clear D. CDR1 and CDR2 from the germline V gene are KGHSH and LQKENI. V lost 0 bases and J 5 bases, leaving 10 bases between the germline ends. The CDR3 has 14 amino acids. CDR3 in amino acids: CASSPPSRRETQYF. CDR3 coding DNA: TGTGCCAGCTCACCACCGTCTAGGCGGGAGACCCAGTACTTC.